The 17 T cell receptor beta chains listed next were all sequenced from one sample in a study of blood T cell repertoires in COVID-19. The data were produced by immunoSEQ multiplex PCR, yet TCRdb's version contains in-frame clones alone and is incomplete. The repertoire holds roughly 120,000 clones, with 84% as singletons. Sample: peripheral blood. Every receptor here comes from a woman aged 55-70 years with acute or convalescent COVID-19.

This rearrangement joins TRBV9 to TRBJ2-3; 11 nucleotides agree with TRBD2. After removal of 4 bases from V and 1 base from J, the junction contained 8 bases not matched to a gene. The CDR3 is made up of 17 amino acids. The germline V gene encodes CDR1 SGDLS and CDR2 YYNGEE. Here the CDR3 reads CASSPLPGLAGTDTQYF. Here the CDR3 DNA reads TGTGCCAGCAGCCCACTCCCGGGACTAGCGGGCACAGATACGCAGTATTTT.

In this sample, this clone turned up a few times. The V call is TRBV7-9, the J call TRBJ1-1; D remains unclear. Trimming left V 4 bases short and J 8 bases short, with 8 bases between. The CDR3 consists of 11 residues. The germline V gene encodes CDR1 SEHNR and CDR2 FQNEAQ (reference sequence). The CDR3 coding sequence is TGTGCCAGCAGCTCACTACTGGAAGCTTTCTTT. It encodes CASSSLLEAFF.

This clone was found once. Here the CDR3 DNA reads TGCGCCAGCATCAAACCCCCACAGGGCAACACTGAAGCTTTCTTT. Protein: CASIKPPQGNTEAFF. The V and J genes are TRBV10-1 and TRBJ1-1; D perhaps matches TRBD1 (6 bases). The CDR3 consists of 15 residues. V lost 7 bases and J 2 bases, leaving 17 bases between the germline ends. Germline lookup yields CDR1 WNHNN and CDR2 SYGVQD (reference sequence).

The V and J genes are TRBV6-1 and TRBJ2-3; 8 nucleotides agree with TRBD1. J lost 8 bases, V lost 2 bases, and 9 bases had no gene match. CDR1 is MNHNS, CDR2 SASEGT, per germline. The CDR3 totals 15 residues. Here the CDR3 reads CASSEFGQGAPTQYF. The CDR3 DNA reads as TGTGCCAGCAGTGAATTTGGGCAGGGGGCTCCTACGCAGTATTTT.

The chain couples TRBV6-1 to TRBJ1-2; TRBD1 aligns across 9 bases. The germline V gene has CDR1 MNHNS and CDR2 SASEGT. The CDR3 runs to 17 residues. J was trimmed by 5 bases and V by 4 bases; bases with no gene match: 14. Written as DNA, the CDR3 is TGTGCCAGCAGTGTTACCGGGACAGGGAGGGGACTGTATGGCTACACCTTC. Protein: CASSVTGTGRGLYGYTF.

The rearrangement joins TRBV5-4 to TRBJ1-3; a possible D gene is TRBD1 (6 bases). The CDR3 sequence is 15 residues long. Germline assignment: CDR1 SGHNT and CDR2 YYREEE (reference sequence). The V gene lost 1 base and the J gene lost 4 bases, with 12 bases spanning the gap. The CDR3 loop is CASSLRGGAGNTIYF. The DNA for the CDR3 is TGTGCCAGCAGCTTGAGAGGGGGAGCAGGAAACACCATATATTTT.

The V gene is TRBV5-1, the J gene TRBJ1-1; 10 nucleotides line up with TRBD1. CDR1 SGHRS and CDR2 YFSETQ come from the germline V gene. The CDR3 is 16 amino acids. After removal of 4 bases from V and 4 bases from J, the junction contained 10 bases not matched to a gene. CDR3 sequence: CASSGRQGAVITEAFF. CDR3 nucleotides: TGCGCCAGCAGCGGCAGACAGGGGGCGGTGATCACTGAAGCTTTCTTT.

J is TRBJ1-2 and V is TRBV14; D is undetermined. Germline V gives CDR1 SGHDN, CDR2 FVKESK. Deletions cut 3 bases from V and 8 bases from J, with 13 bases between. The CDR3 extends over 13 amino acids. The CDR3 here is CASSQSRSYGYTF. CDR3 DNA: TGTGCCAGCAGCCAGTCCAGGTCTTACGGCTACACCTTC. Together with reference TRBV14 and TRBJ1-2, the CDR3 gives the full variable domain: EAGVTQFPSHSVIEKGQTVTLRCDPISGHDNLYWYRRVMGKEIKFLLHFVKESKQDESGMPNNRFLAERTGGTYSTLKVQPAELEDSGVYFCASSQSRSYGYTFGSGTRLTVV.

The DNA of the CDR3 is TGTGCCAGCAGCAACCGGGACAGGTACGAGCAGTACGTC. Translating it yields CASSNRDRYEQYV. V gene TRBV21-1 combines with J gene TRBJ2-7; the table's D gene call, TRBD1, was not cross checked with the DNA. TRBV21-1 is flagged as a pseudogene. The CDR3 length is 13 residues.

The chain carries TRBV19 and TRBJ1-1; the D gene is possibly TRBD1 (5 bases). The CDR3 is made up of 13 amino acids. Trimming removed 5 bases at V and 2 bases at J, with 9 bases between. From germline, CDR1 is LNHDA and CDR2 SQIVND (reference sequence). CDR3 in amino acids: CASSVTGNTEAFF. CDR3 coding DNA: TGTGCCAGTAGTGTCACAGGCAACACTGAAGCTTTCTTT.

The gene calls are TRBV5-1 and TRBJ2-7; 7 nucleotides align to TRBD1. V shed 1 base and J 3 bases; nucleotides not matched to a gene: 7. The CDR3 has 15 residues. Germline CDR1 is SGHRS and CDR2 is YFSETQ. This CDR3 is CASSLYGQGVYEQYF. The CDR3 DNA reads as TGCGCCAGCAGCTTGTATGGCCAGGGGGTCTACGAGCAGTACTTC.

V is TRBV19 and J is TRBJ2-2; 8 positions match TRBD2. With V trimmed by 7 bases and J by 5 bases, 6 bases remained unmatched. Germline assignment: CDR1 LNHDA and CDR2 SQIVND (reference sequence). This CDR3 comprises 14 residues. The CDR3, as DNA: TGTGCCAGTAATCGGGGGGGCCGAACCGGGGAGCTGTTTTTT. It encodes CASNRGGRTGELFF.

This sequence joins TRBV3-1 (or the pseudogene TRBV3-2) and TRBJ1-2; maybe TRBD1 (5 bases). Germline CDR1 LGHDT, CDR2 YNNKEL (reference sequence). Trimming cost V 1 base and J 3 bases, with 15 bases left between them. CDR3 length equals 16 residues. The DNA of the CDR3 is TGTGCCAGCAGCCAAGTTGGCGGGACCCTTCACTATGGCTACACCTTC. Its protein product is CASSQVGGTLHYGYTF.

Only one count was recorded for this clone. The chain has TRBV27 and TRBJ1-4; TRBD1 might be the D (5 bases). Germline V CDR1 and CDR2: MNHEY, SMNVEV (reference sequence). This CDR3 contains 12 residues. Trimming shortened V by 2 bases and J by 11 bases, and 9 bases separated the two germline ends. The CDR3 region has the DNA TGTGCCAGCAGTTTAGAGGGGAGGAAACTGTTTTTT. This sequence encodes CASSLEGRKLFF.

This chain uses TRBV24-1 with TRBJ2-1, with 10 positions matching TRBD1. The CDR3 consists of 15 residues. After removal of 3 bases from V and 4 bases from J, the junction contained 2 bases not matched to a gene. CDR1 is KGHDR and CDR2 is SFDVKD in the germline V gene. CDR3 sequence (DNA): TGTGCCACCAGTGATGACAGGGGGCCTTACAATGAGCAGTTCTTC. Translated: CATSDDRGPYNEQFF.

The chain joins TRBV2 to TRBJ2-1; tentative D call: TRBD2 (7 bases). Germline V gene sequence: CDR1 SNHLY, CDR2 FYNNEI. The V end was cut by 2 bases, the J end by 5 bases, with 22 bases between. CDR3 length: 18 residues. CDR3 loop: CASSESKDDRGGHNEQFF. DNA for the CDR3: TGTGCCAGCAGTGAAAGTAAGGATGATAGGGGGGGACACAATGAGCAGTTCTTC.

The V and J genes are TRBV7-8 and TRBJ2-7, with D possibly being TRBD1 (6 bases). The germline V gene encodes CDR1 SGHVS and CDR2 FQNEAQ. The V end was cut by 5 bases, the J end by 2 bases, with 10 bases between. The CDR3 has 13 residues. This chain's CDR3 is CASSQTGAYEQYF. The CDR3 region has the DNA TGTGCCAGCAGCCAGACAGGAGCCTACGAGCAGTACTTC.